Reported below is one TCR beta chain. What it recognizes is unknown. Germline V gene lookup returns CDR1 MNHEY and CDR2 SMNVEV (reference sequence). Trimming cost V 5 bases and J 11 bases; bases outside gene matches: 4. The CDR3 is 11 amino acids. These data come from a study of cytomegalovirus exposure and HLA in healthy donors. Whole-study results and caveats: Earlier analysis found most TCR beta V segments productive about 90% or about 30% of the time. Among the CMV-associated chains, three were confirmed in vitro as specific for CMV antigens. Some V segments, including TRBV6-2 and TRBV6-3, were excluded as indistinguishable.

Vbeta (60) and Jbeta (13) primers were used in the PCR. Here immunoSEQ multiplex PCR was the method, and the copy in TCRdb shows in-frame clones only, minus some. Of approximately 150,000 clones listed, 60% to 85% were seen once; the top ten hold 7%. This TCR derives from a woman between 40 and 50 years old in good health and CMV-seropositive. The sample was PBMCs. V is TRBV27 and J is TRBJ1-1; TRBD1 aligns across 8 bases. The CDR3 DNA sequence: TGTGCCAGCAGTCTACAGGGGGGGGCTTTCTTT. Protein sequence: CASSLQGGAFF.